The text below deals with one T cell receptor (beta chain). The repertoire was sequenced with immunoSEQ multiplex PCR; TCRdb's copy has only in-frame clones and lacks some. In the table there are roughly 500,000 clones, around three quarters of which are singletons. This sample was taken from a study of shared T cell receptors in the human thymus. Germline loops: CDR1 SGHDT, CDR2 YYEEEE. This CDR3 spans 15 amino acids. The V gene lost 0 bases and the J gene lost 4 bases, with 12 bases spanning the gap. These records were also assigned to another study, of human thymus T cells. That source reports: Healthy Finnish infants having corrective surgery for congenital heart defects served as donors.

The gene calls are TRBV5-6 and TRBJ2-3; D might be TRBD1 (5 bases). Sequencing was done on a sample of thymocytes. This sequence was found in a boy under two years old with a congenital heart defect. The CDR3 DNA sequence: TGTGCCAGCAGCTTGGAAGGGGCCCCGCCAGATACGCAGTATTTT. Encoded protein: CASSLEGAPPDTQYF. Full variable domain (outside the CDR3, taken from reference TRBV5-6 and TRBJ2-3): DAGVTQSPTHLIKTRGQQVTLRCSPKSGHDTVSWYQQALGQGPQFIFQYYEEEERQRGNFPDRFSGHQFPNYSSELNVNALLLGDSALYLCASSLEGAPPDTQYFGPGTRLTVL.